Listed below are T cell receptor beta chains from one sample, sequenced in a study of control samples from healthy donors and cancer patients. Data came from immunoSEQ multiplex PCR; TCRdb stores just in-frame clones and leaves some out. In the table there are some 130,000 clones, roughly 90% of which are singletons. Sequencing was carried out using blood. These receptors all come from a woman aged 45-60 years in good health. The CDR3 runs from the conserved cysteine through the conserved F or W. A D gene is named only where the DNA matches it firmly.

length	V	D	J	CDR3	DNA
18	TRBV5-1	TRBD2	TRBJ2-3	CASSTPSGGAPSADTQYF	TGCGCCAGCAGCACCCCTAGCGGGGGGGCCCCGAGCGCAGATACGCAGTATTTT
20	TRBV6-4	TRBD2	TRBJ2-3	CASSAGGLAGVEGPTDTQYF	TGTGCCAGCAGTGCCGGGGGACTAGCGGGAGTCGAGGGACCCACAGATACGCAGTATTTT
14	TRBV27	NA	TRBJ2-3	CASNRGYQTDTQYF	TGTGCCAGCAACCGGGGGTACCAAACAGATACGCAGTATTTT
13	TRBV28	TRBD1	TRBJ1-1	CASSWTGLPEAFF	TGTGCCAGCAGTTGGACAGGACTGCCTGAAGCTTTCTTT
17	TRBV15	NA	TRBJ1-5	CATSRGEENHHNQPQHF	TGTGCCACCAGCAGAGGTGAGGAGAACCACCATAATCAGCCCCAGCATTTT
12	TRBV27	NA	TRBJ2-1	CASSTPPNEQFF	TGTGCCAGCAGTACGCCGCCAAATGAGCAGTTCTTC
14	TRBV5-4	NA	TRBJ2-3	CASSSKQGTDTQYF	TGTGCCAGCAGCTCAAAACAGGGAACAGATACGCAGTATTTT
16	TRBV5-1	NA	TRBJ1-2	CASSLAGIGSTIAYTF	TGCGCCAGCAGCTTGGCGGGAATCGGCAGTACTATTGCCTACACCTTC
15	TRBV6-5	NA	TRBJ2-2	CASSHRTENTGELFF	TGTGCCAGCAGCCATCGGACCGAGAACACCGGGGAGCTGTTTTTT
15	TRBV14	NA	TRBJ2-1	CASSQVGGSYNEQFF	TGTGCCAGCAGCCAAGTGGGGGGATCCTACAATGAGCAGTTCTTC
14	TRBV6-1	NA	TRBJ1-5	CASSEAGRNQPQHF	TGTGCCAGCAGTGAAGCCGGCAGAAATCAGCCCCAGCATTTT
13	TRBV19	NA	TRBJ1-1	CASSNRGHTEAFF	TGTGCCAGTTCAAATCGGGGGCACACTGAAGCTTTCTTT
17	TRBV27	TRBD1	TRBJ1-2	CASTSRGRGTHNYGYTF	TGTGCCAGCACCTCTCGGGGCAGGGGGACCCATAACTATGGCTACACCTTC
12	TRBV29-1	NA	TRBJ2-1	CSVGRADNEQFF	TGCAGCGTTGGCAGGGCGGACAATGAGCAGTTCTTC